The entry that follows covers one T cell receptor (beta chain) sequence. The sample is drawn from a study of preoperative IRX-2 immunotherapy in early breast cancer. The CDR3 is made up of 17 amino acids. Between the trimmed V and J ends, which lost 0 bases and 0 bases, there was a span of 12 bases. Germline CDR1 and CDR2: SQVTM and ANQGSEA. Clones were read by immunoSEQ multiplex PCR, and TCRdb kept only the in-frame ones, dropping some. Among roughly 13,000 clones listed, roughly 93% were seen once. Regarding treatment: preoperative locoregional IRX-2 cytokine immunotherapy. Patients received preoperative, locoregional IRX-2 cytokine immunotherapy in a phase Ib study.

The sample was collected from a patient treated with IRX-2 immunotherapy. The source is a human donor with breast cancer. The chain recombines TRBV29-1 with TRBJ1-6, with D possibly matching TRBD1 (5 bases). The CDR3, as DNA: TGCAGCGTTGAAGATAAGCCGACAGCCTCCTATAATTCACCCCTCCACTTT. It codes for CSVEDKPTASYNSPLHF.